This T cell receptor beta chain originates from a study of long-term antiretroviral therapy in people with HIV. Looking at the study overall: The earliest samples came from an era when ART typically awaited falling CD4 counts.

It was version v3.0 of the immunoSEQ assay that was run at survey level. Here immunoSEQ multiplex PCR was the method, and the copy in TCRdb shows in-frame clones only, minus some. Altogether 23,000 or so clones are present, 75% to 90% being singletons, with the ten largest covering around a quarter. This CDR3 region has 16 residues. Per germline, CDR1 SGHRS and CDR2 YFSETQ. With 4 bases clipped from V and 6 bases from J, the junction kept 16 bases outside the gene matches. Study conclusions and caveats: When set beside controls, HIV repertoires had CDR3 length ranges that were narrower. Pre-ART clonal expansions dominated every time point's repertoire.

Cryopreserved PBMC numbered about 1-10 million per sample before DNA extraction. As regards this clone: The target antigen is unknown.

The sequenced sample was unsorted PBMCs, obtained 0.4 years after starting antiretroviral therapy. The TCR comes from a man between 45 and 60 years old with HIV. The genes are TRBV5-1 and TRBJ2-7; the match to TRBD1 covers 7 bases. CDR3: CASSTERGTVNAEQYF. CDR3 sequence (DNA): TGCGCCAGCAGCACGGAAAGGGGGACAGTCAACGCCGAGCAGTACTTC.